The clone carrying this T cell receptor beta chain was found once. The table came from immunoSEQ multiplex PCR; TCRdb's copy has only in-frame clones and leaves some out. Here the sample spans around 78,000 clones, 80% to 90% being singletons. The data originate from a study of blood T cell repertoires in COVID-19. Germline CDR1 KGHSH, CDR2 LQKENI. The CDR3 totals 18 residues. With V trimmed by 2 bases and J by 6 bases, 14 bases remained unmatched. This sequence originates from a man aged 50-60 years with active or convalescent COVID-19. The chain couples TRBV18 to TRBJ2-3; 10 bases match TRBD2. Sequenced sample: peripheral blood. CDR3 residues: CASSPGLAGAPIGDTQYF. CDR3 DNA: TGTGCCAGCTCACCAGGGCTAGCGGGAGCTCCCATTGGGGATACGCAGTATTTT.